These 20 T cell receptor beta chains were sequenced from one sample in a study of T cell responses to AZD1222 COVID-19 vaccine. The protocol was immunoSEQ multiplex PCR, while the TCRdb copy is restricted to in-frame clones and leaves out a portion. The table records 150,000 to 200,000 clones, 85% to 95% of them present only once. Sequencing was performed on peripheral blood, taken 28 days after the second AZD1222 dose. These receptor sequences come from an adult who received the AZD1222 COVID-19 vaccine.

This clone has a single count. The chain links TRBV28 to TRBJ2-1, with D maybe TRBD2 (6 bases). Trimming took off 2 bases at V and 5 bases at J, with 19 bases between the two ends. Germline V CDR1 and CDR2: MDHEN, SYDVKM. The CDR3 runs to 17 residues. The CDR3 loop is CASSLRSYRWEDNEQFF. Written as DNA, the CDR3 is TGTGCCAGCAGTTTACGATCCTATCGGTGGGAGGACAATGAGCAGTTCTTC.

V is TRBV5-6 and J is TRBJ1-1; no firm D call. The CDR3 covers 17 residues. Germline V gene sequence: CDR1 SGHDT, CDR2 YYEEEE. V was pared by 0 bases and J by 0 bases, with 15 bases between. This chain's CDR3 is CASSLVPGSTMNTEAFF. The CDR3 DNA follows: TGTGCCAGCAGCTTGGTGCCGGGATCGACGATGAACACTGAAGCTTTCTTT.

This chain uses TRBV2 with TRBJ1-4; D unclear. V was trimmed by 6 bases and J by 13 bases, leaving 15 bases between them. The CDR3 extends over 12 amino acids. Germline V gene sequence: CDR1 SNHLY, CDR2 FYNNEI. The DNA for the CDR3 is TGTGCCAGCAGGGAGGTCCGGGATGGACTGTTTTTT. Its translation is CASREVRDGLFF.

CDR3: CASRQGAGYGYTF. The CDR3 DNA is TGTGCCAGCAGACAGGGGGCGGGTTATGGCTACACCTTC. The chain has TRBV6-5 and TRBJ1-2; 9 positions match TRBD1. The CDR3 is 13 amino acids. The germline V gene encodes CDR1 MNHEY and CDR2 SVGAGI. V lost 6 bases to trimming and J lost 5 bases; unmatched junction nucleotides: 4.

The chain joins TRBV30 to TRBJ1-4; 8 bases match TRBD1. Germline lookup yields CDR1 GTSNPN and CDR2 SVGIG (reference sequence). CDR3 length equals 17 residues. The trim removed 0 bases at V and 0 bases at J, leaving 6 bases unmatched. The CDR3 loop is CAWSVPGGPATNEKLFF. As DNA, the CDR3 is TGTGCCTGGAGTGTACCAGGGGGCCCCGCAACTAATGAAAAACTGTTTTTT.

The chain joins TRBV23-1 to TRBJ2-3, with 8 bases aligning to TRBD2. TRBV23-1 is noted as an ORF with a role that remains uncertain. Losses at the gene ends were 10 bases for V and 3 bases for J; bases not matched to a gene: 27. The CDR3 is 20 amino acids. The CDR3 DNA sequence: TGCGCCATGCACCGAACTCCGGCGACTAGCGAGTTACAAAGGACAGATACGCAGTATTTT. Residues: CAMHRTPATSELQRTDTQYF.

The chain couples TRBV19 to TRBJ1-1; D might be TRBD1 (5 bases). Germline V lookup: CDR1 LNHDA, CDR2 SQIVND (reference sequence). The CDR3 is 14 residues long. V lost 4 bases and J lost 4, with 13 bases in between. The CDR3 here is CASSTGTGSTEAFF. CDR3 nucleotides: TGTGCCAGTAGTACCGGGACGGGGAGCACTGAAGCTTTCTTT.

This chain connects TRBV6-5 to TRBJ1-5; tentative D call: TRBD1 (5 bases). Germline V gene data show CDR1 as MNHEY and CDR2 as SVGAGI. Trimming left V 8 bases short and J 3 bases short, with 17 bases between. The CDR3 runs 15 residues. The CDR3: CASGTNGADNQPQHF. The CDR3 nucleotides are TGTGCCAGCGGAACCAACGGGGCTGACAATCAGCCCCAGCATTTT.

The chain combines TRBV11-3 with TRBJ1-1, with D uncertain. Looked up from germline, CDR1 is SGHNT and CDR2 is YENEEA. The CDR3 loop spans 12 amino acids. Trimming removed 1 base at V and 10 bases at J, with 10 bases between. This CDR3 is CASSLVAAGAFF. CDR3 sequence (DNA): TGTGCCAGCAGCTTAGTGGCCGCGGGAGCTTTCTTT.

J is TRBJ2-3 and V is TRBV5-6, with TRBD2 matching over 9 bases. Looked up from germline, CDR1 is SGHDT and CDR2 is YYEEEE. The CDR3 totals 17 residues. V gave up 2 bases and J gave up 0 bases; unmatched junction bases: 7. This chain's CDR3 is CASSFPPTSGSTDTQYF. In nucleotides, the CDR3 is TGTGCCAGCAGCTTCCCCCCGACTAGCGGAAGCACAGATACGCAGTATTTT.

This chain links TRBV5-1 with TRBJ2-3; 8 bases align to TRBD2. The CDR3 contains 15 residues. Trimming took 6 bases from V and 5 from J; bases not matched to a gene: 11. In germline, CDR1 is SGHRS, CDR2 YFSETQ. The CDR3 is CASTLGSGRGDTQYF. CDR3 bases: TGCGCCAGCACCCTAGGGAGCGGGAGAGGAGATACGCAGTATTTT.

This chain links TRBV25-1 with TRBJ1-1; D is unresolved. Germline values: CDR1 MGHDK, CDR2 SYGVNS. CDR3 length equals 12 residues. The ends were cut back, 4 bases at V and 1 base at J, with 4 bases in the middle. CDR3 residues: CASSGGNTEAFF. CDR3 sequence (DNA): TGTGCCAGCAGTGGGGGGAACACTGAAGCTTTCTTT.

This chain links TRBV19 with TRBJ1-5; D is uncertain. Trimming removed 1 base from V and 1 base from J, with 8 bases in between. Germline V gene sequence: CDR1 LNHDA, CDR2 SQIVND (reference sequence). CDR3 size: 15 residues. CDR3 DNA: TGTGCCAGTAGTATAGTTTTCCAGAGCAATCAGCCCCAGCATTTT. It is translated as CASSIVFQSNQPQHF.

This chain uses TRBV11-3 with TRBJ2-1; either TRBD1 or TRBD2 may fit D (5 bases each). Germline V CDR1 and CDR2: SGHNT, YENEEA. The CDR3 runs 13 residues. Trimming shortened V by 1 base and J by 9 bases, and 10 bases separated the two germline ends. CDR3 sequence: CASSLVRGGEQFF. The DNA for the CDR3 is TGTGCCAGCAGCTTAGTTCGGGGCGGTGAGCAGTTCTTC.

This chain joins TRBV14 and TRBJ2-7; D is tentatively TRBD1 or TRBD2 (5 bases each). Germline V gene lookup returns CDR1 SGHDN and CDR2 FVKESK. There are 19 residues in the CDR3. The ends were cut back, 3 bases at V and 0 bases at J, with 24 bases in the middle. The CDR3 region is CASSHSWGSRTSLSYEQYF. In DNA form, the CDR3 reads TGTGCCAGCAGCCACTCGTGGGGGAGTAGAACAAGTCTCTCCTACGAGCAGTACTTC.

This clone is a singleton in its sample. The V gene is TRBV7-2, the J gene TRBJ1-1, with a possible D match to TRBD1 (6 bases). Germline V lookup: CDR1 SGHTA, CDR2 FQGNSA. V was pared by 3 bases and J by 1 base, with 12 bases between. CDR3 size: 15 residues. The CDR3 region has the DNA TGTGCCAGCAGCTTGGTGACAGGACAGAACACTGAAGCTTTCTTT. It encodes CASSLVTGQNTEAFF.

About this clone itself: One junction end does not reproduce the germline sequence, and a read error may be involved. The CDR3 loop is CASSRGRDPTYSF. In DNA, the CDR3 is TGTGCCAGCAGTCGCGGGCGGGACCCAACCTACTCCTTC. The chain uses TRBV6-6 and TRBJ1-2, with D maybe TRBD1 (5 bases). Germline CDR1 is MNHNY and CDR2 is SVGAGI (reference sequence). The CDR3 is made up of 13 amino acids.

The chain has TRBV25-1 and TRBJ1-1; a weak D match, TRBD1 (5 bases). V was clipped by 4 bases and J by 6 bases, with 21 bases between them. CDR1 and CDR2 from the germline V gene are MGHDK and SYGVNS. The CDR3 consists of 16 residues. The CDR3 coding sequence is TGTGCCAGCAGTGGGGGGGAAGGGGCTAGGAGAGCTGAAGCTTTCTTT. Its protein is CASSGGEGARRAEAFF. The variable domain in full, completed from reference TRBV25-1 and TRBJ1-1, reads EADIYQTPRYLVIGTGKKITLECSQTMGHDKMYWYQQDPGMELHLIHYSYGVNSTEKGDLSSESTVSRIRTEHFPLTLESARPSHTSQYLCASSGGEGARRAEAFFGQGTRLTVV.

V usage is TRBV7-9 and J usage is TRBJ2-7, with 8 bases that match TRBD1. CDR1 is SEHNR, CDR2 FQNEAQ, per germline (reference sequence). The trim removed 5 bases at V and 5 bases at J, leaving 8 bases unmatched. This CDR3 has 14 residues. The CDR3 loop reads CASSADRGVNEQYF. For the CDR3, the DNA is TGTGCCAGCAGCGCCGACAGGGGAGTCAACGAGCAGTACTTC.

V and J are TRBV18 and TRBJ2-7, with a tentative D call TRBD2 (5 bases). The CDR3 is 14 residues long. V was clipped by 6 bases and J by 2 bases, with 14 bases between them. The germline CDR1 and CDR2 sequences are KGHSH and LQKENI. CDR3 DNA: TGTGCCAGCTCCCAAGCGGCGGTAACCTACGAGCAGTACTTC. This sequence encodes CASSQAAVTYEQYF.